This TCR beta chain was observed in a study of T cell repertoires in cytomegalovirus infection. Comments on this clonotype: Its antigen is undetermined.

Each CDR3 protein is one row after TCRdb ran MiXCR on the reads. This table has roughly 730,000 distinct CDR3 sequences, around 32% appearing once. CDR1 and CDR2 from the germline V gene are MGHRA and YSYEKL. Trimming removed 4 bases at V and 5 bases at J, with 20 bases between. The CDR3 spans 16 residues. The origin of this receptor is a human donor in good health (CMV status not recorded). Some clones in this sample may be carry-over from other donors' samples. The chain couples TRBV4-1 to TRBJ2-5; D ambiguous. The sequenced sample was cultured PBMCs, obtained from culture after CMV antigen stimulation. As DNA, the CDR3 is TGCGCCAGCAGCCCCTACCTCAACGGGCGACGGGAGACCCAGTACTTC. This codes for CASSPYLNGRRETQYF.